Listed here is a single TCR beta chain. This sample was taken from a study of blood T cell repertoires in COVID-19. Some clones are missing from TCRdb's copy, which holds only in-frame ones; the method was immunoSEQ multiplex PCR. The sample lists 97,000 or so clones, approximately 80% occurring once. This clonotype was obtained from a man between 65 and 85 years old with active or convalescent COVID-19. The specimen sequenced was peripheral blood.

The CDR3: CASSITGANSPLHF. The DNA of the CDR3 is TGTGCCAGCAGCATAACAGGGGCCAATTCACCCCTCCACTTT. The chain combines TRBV7-6 with TRBJ1-6; 7 bases align to TRBD1. The J segment lost 7 bases and the V segment lost 5 bases, leaving 5 bases of the junction unmatched. This CDR3 is built from 14 residues. CDR1 is SGHVS and CDR2 is FNYEAQ in the germline V gene.